The entry that follows covers one TCR beta chain sequence. No antigen is known for it. CDR1 SQVTM and CDR2 ANQGSEA come from the germline V gene. The CDR3 spans 14 residues. Between the trimmed V and J ends, which lost 1 base and 8 bases, there was a span of 16 bases. Splitting of each subset's genomic DNA was done evenly across several immunoSEQ plates. Unsorted PBMC DNA sequencing spanned ten immunoSEQ deep assay plates. Sequenced by immunoSEQ multiplex PCR; TCRdb stores in-frame clones only, minus some. The sample lists about 470,000 clones; 70% to 80% were seen once. The source of the sample is a study of shared clonotypes between healthy human individuals. Study-wide points: Investigators collected only blood, and repertoires in tissues likely differ.

Donors comprised only Caucasian adults living in Nashville, Tennessee. Sequenced input: PBMCs. The chain uses TRBV29-1 and TRBJ2-3; D is unresolved. The TCR comes from a woman aged 40 to 50 in good health. Some clones in this sample may be carry-over from other donors' samples. The CDR3 bases are TGCAGCGTTGAAGCTCTCTCGGCCTCGGGTACGCAGTATTTT. Protein sequence: CSVEALSASGTQYF.